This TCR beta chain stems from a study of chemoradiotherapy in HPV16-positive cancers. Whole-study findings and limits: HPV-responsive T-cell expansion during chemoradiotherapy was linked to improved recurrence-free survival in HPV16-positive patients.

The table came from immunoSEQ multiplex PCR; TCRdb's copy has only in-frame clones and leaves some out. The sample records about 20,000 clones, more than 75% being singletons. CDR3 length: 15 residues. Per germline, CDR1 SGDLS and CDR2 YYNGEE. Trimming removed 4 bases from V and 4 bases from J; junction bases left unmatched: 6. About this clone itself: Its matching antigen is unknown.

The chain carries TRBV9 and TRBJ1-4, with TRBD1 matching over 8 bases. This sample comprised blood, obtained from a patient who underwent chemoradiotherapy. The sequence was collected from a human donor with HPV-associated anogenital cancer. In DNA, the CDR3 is TGTGCCAGCAGCCCACGGACAGGGCTTAATGAAAAACTGTTTTTT. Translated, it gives CASSPRTGLNEKLFF.